This T cell receptor (beta chain) was identified during a study of blood T cell repertoires in COVID-19. Across the study: Specimens from acute and convalescent COVID-19 originated in the United States, Italy and Spain. PBMCs, B-cell-depleted T cells, or T cells were the source of the cDNA or gDNA that made up the material.

About this clone itself: Compared with germline, one end of the junction differs, possibly owing to a read error.

Sequencing was performed with immunoSEQ multiplex PCR; in TCRdb, only in-frame clones are kept and a portion is missing. The sample carries 80,000 to 95,000 clones, roughly 80% recorded once. Source material: peripheral blood. The TCR sequence derives from a woman aged 80 or older with active or convalescent COVID-19.

The chain's CDR3 is CASSRDKHTDTQYF. Here the CDR3 DNA reads TGTGCTAGCAGCCGTGACAAACACACAGATACGCAGTATTTT. This sequence joins TRBV7-7 and TRBJ2-3; no definite D call. This CDR3 has 14 amino acids. The germline V gene has CDR1 SSHAT and CDR2 FNYEAQ (reference sequence). The full variable domain, completed using reference TRBV7-7 and TRBJ2-3, is GAGVSQSPRYKVTKRGQDVTLRCDPISSHATLYWYQQALGQGPEFLTYFNYEAQPDKSGLPSDRFSAERPEGSISTLTIQRTEQRDSAMYRCASSRDKHTDTQYFGPGTRLTVL.